This T cell receptor (beta chain) came from a study of blood T cells in healthy people across ages. Looked up from germline, CDR1 is SGHTA and CDR2 is FQGTGA. The CDR3 length is 16 residues. V dropped 1 base and J dropped 10; count of bases not matched to a gene: 13. Through a sample-barcoded 5' primer and a J-beta primer mix, a second PCR was run for 7 to 11 cycles. TCRdb ran MiXCR on the 5' RACE reads and lists one entry per CDR3 protein. Seen here are about 780,000 distinct CDR3 sequences, 55% to 65% observed once, and the top ten hold roughly 25%. The source of this sequence is a man aged 25 to 40 in good health. The sequenced sample was blood. V usage is TRBV7-3 and J usage is TRBJ2-5; 9 bases align to TRBD2. CDR3 DNA sequence: TGTGCCAGCAGCTTAAGTAGCCTAGCGGGGTCTGGGGACCAGTACTTC. Protein product: CASSLSSLAGSGDQYF.